The 27 T cell receptor beta chains in this list originate from one sample, sequenced in a study of blood T cell repertoires in COVID-19. Only in-frame clones appear in the TCRdb table, and some are missing; sequencing was by immunoSEQ multiplex PCR. The data show approximately 220,000 clones, about four fifths seen once. Specimen: PBMCs or T cells enriched from blood (not recorded which). The receptor set was obtained from a woman between 45 and 60 years old who had been exposed to COVID-19.

The rearrangement joins TRBV9 to TRBJ2-1; 10 bases match TRBD2. The CDR3 totals 17 residues. Germline values: CDR1 SGDLS, CDR2 YYNGEE. Trimming removed 4 bases from V and 3 bases from J; junction bases left unmatched: 10. The CDR3 spells CASSSQGGTSVYNEQFF. The CDR3, as DNA: TGTGCCAGCAGCTCGCAGGGGGGGACTAGCGTCTACAATGAGCAGTTCTTC.

This clone is a singleton in its sample. The chain employs TRBV5-8 and TRBJ1-1; 7 bases fit TRBD1. Per germline, CDR1 SGHTS and CDR2 YDEGEE. The CDR3 contains 15 residues. The J segment lost 3 bases and the V segment lost 6 bases, leaving 11 bases of the junction unmatched. The DNA for the CDR3 is TGTGCCAGCACCCGAGGAGGGGGCTGGGACACTGAAGCTTTCTTT. Encoded protein: CASTRGGGWDTEAFF.

The V gene is TRBV20-1, the J gene TRBJ2-1, with a tentative D call TRBD2 (5 bases). The germline CDR1 and CDR2 sequences are DFQATT and SNEGSKA (reference sequence). Trimming removed 3 bases at V and 8 bases at J, with 14 bases between. The CDR3 has 13 amino acids. This CDR3 reads CSASPGWGDEQFF. CDR3 in DNA: TGCAGTGCTAGTCCCGGATGGGGAGATGAGCAGTTCTTC.

The gene calls are TRBV18 and TRBJ1-5; D is perhaps TRBD1 (6 bases). V was cut by 2 bases and J by 4 bases, with 12 bases left in between. Germline V lookup: CDR1 KGHSH, CDR2 LQKENI. CDR3 length: 15 residues. CDR3 sequence: CASSPETGRNQPQHF. The DNA for the CDR3 is TGTGCCAGCTCACCAGAGACAGGACGGAATCAGCCCCAGCATTTT. The full variable domain, in which reference TRBV18 and TRBJ1-5 provide the parts outside the CDR3, is NAGVMQNPRHLVRRRGQEARLRCSPMKGHSHVYWYRQLPEEGLKFMVYLQKENIIDESGMPKERFSAEFPKEGPSILRIQQVVRGDSAAYFCASSPETGRNQPQHFGDGTRLSIL.

The V call is TRBV7-9, the J call TRBJ2-2; 8 nucleotides agree with TRBD1. V shed 6 bases, J shed 5 bases, and the junction held 8 bases outside the gene matches. CDR3 length: 15 residues. The germline V gene has CDR1 SEHNR and CDR2 FQNEAQ (reference sequence). The CDR3 reads CASSSDREFTGELFF. CDR3 DNA sequence: TGTGCCAGCAGTTCGGACAGGGAGTTTACCGGGGAGCTGTTTTTT.

The CDR3: CASSFRDRDTEAFF. CDR3 DNA: TGTGCCAGCAGTTTCCGGGACAGGGACACTGAAGCTTTCTTT. This chain joins TRBV27 and TRBJ1-1; 9 nucleotides agree with TRBD1. This CDR3 region has 14 residues. Germline V gene lookup returns CDR1 MNHEY and CDR2 SMNVEV (reference sequence). V lost 3 bases and J lost 3; bases outside the gene matches: 2.

V gene TRBV28 combines with J gene TRBJ1-1, with a weak D call TRBD1 (6 bases). V lost 4 bases and J 9 bases, leaving 21 bases between the germline ends. Per germline, CDR1 MDHEN and CDR2 SYDVKM. The CDR3 consists of 15 residues. CDR3 in DNA: TGTGCCAGCAGTTCACTAATCGACAGGACCAGACAAGCTTTCTTT. Its translation is CASSSLIDRTRQAFF.

The V and J genes are TRBV5-8 and TRBJ1-3, with D perhaps matching TRBD1 (6 bases). The CDR3 covers 15 residues. Trimming took 6 bases from V and 4 from J, leaving 17 bases between them. Germline CDR1 SGHTS, CDR2 YDEGEE. CDR3 sequence (DNA): TGTGCCAGCACCTTTACAGGGTGGCCGGGAAACACCATATATTTT. It codes for CASTFTGWPGNTIYF.

V and J are TRBV6-1 and TRBJ1-2; the D gene is possibly TRBD1 (5 bases). The germline V gene encodes CDR1 MNHNS and CDR2 SASEGT. Trimming took 2 bases from V and 6 from J, leaving 13 bases between them. The CDR3 sequence is 14 residues long. CDR3 nucleotide sequence: TGTGCCAGCAGTGAAATCGACAGAGGCAATGGCTACACCTTC. Translated: CASSEIDRGNGYTF.

The chain has TRBV9 and TRBJ1-1; D perhaps matches TRBD1 (5 bases). The CDR3 sequence is 14 residues long. The V gene lost 3 bases and the J gene lost 1 base, with 10 bases spanning the gap. Germline V gene data show CDR1 as SGDLS and CDR2 as YYNGEE. The CDR3 loop is CASSADISNTEAFF. The CDR3 DNA reads as TGTGCCAGCAGCGCGGACATTTCGAACACTGAAGCTTTCTTT.

This clone was counted a few times. The rearrangement joins TRBV24-1 to TRBJ2-7; TRBD1 aligns across 8 bases. Germline V gene data show CDR1 as KGHDR and CDR2 as SFDVKD. The CDR3 has 15 amino acids. The ends lost 0 bases at V and 13 bases at J; junction bases unmatched: 13. The CDR3 protein is CATSDLTDRVKGPYF. The DNA for the CDR3 is TGTGCCACCAGTGATTTGACGGACAGGGTAAAGGGGCCATACTTC.

This chain connects TRBV5-4 to TRBJ2-1, with 7 nucleotides matching TRBD2. Germline lookup yields CDR1 SGHNT and CDR2 YYREEE (reference sequence). The length of the CDR3 is 16 residues. After removal of 2 bases from V and 6 bases from J, the junction contained 11 bases not matched to a gene. The DNA for the CDR3 is TGTGCCAGCAGCTTACCTCGGACTAGTGGGGGCAATGAGCAGTTCTTC. It yields the protein CASSLPRTSGGNEQFF.

This chain links TRBV28 with TRBJ1-1; unclear D gene. In germline, CDR1 is MDHEN, CDR2 SYDVKM. Between the trimmed V and J ends, which lost 6 bases and 0 bases, there was a span of 20 bases. This CDR3 has 17 residues. CDR3 nucleotide sequence: TGTGCCAGCAGCAAAGAAACGCGCTGGGCCTTGAACACTGAAGCTTTCTTT. This encodes CASSKETRWALNTEAFF.

The genes are TRBV7-6 and TRBJ2-7, with D perhaps matching TRBD2 (5 bases). CDR3 length: 13 amino acids. V gave up 4 bases and J gave up 4 bases, with 11 bases separating them. Germline CDR1 reads SGHVS; CDR2 reads FNYEAQ. This CDR3 is CASSSQRGYEQYF. As DNA, the CDR3 is TGTGCCAGCAGCTCCCAACGAGGGTACGAGCAGTACTTC.

The chain carries TRBV29-1 and TRBJ1-2, with a weak D call TRBD1 (5 bases). Germline V gene data show CDR1 as SQVTM and CDR2 as ANQGSEA. The V and J ends lost 3 bases and 8 bases respectively, with 13 bases between them. There are 12 residues in the CDR3. In nucleotides, the CDR3 is TGCAGCGTTGAGAATGGGGCGGCCGGCTACACCTTC. This translates into CSVENGAAGYTF.

The V call is TRBV29-1, the J call TRBJ1-1; D perhaps matches TRBD1 (5 bases). This CDR3 spans 13 amino acids. The germline gives CDR1 SQVTM, CDR2 ANQGSEA. Between the trimmed V and J ends, which lost 8 bases and 6 bases, there was a span of 19 bases. The DNA of the CDR3 is TGCAGCACCCGACAGCTTCCTCCAGCTGAAGCTTTCTTT. It codes for CSTRQLPPAEAFF.

The rearrangement joins TRBV18 to TRBJ1-2; 9 bases fit TRBD1. Germline values: CDR1 KGHSH, CDR2 LQKENI. The CDR3 contains 15 residues. J was trimmed by 5 bases and V by 2 bases; bases with no gene match: 6. CDR3 sequence: CASSPRGQGGYGYTF. CDR3 DNA: TGTGCCAGCTCACCAAGGGGACAGGGTGGATATGGCTACACCTTC.

The genes are TRBV19 and TRBJ1-1; D might be TRBD1 (5 bases). V gave up 5 bases and J gave up 3 bases, with 13 bases separating them. The germline V gene encodes CDR1 LNHDA and CDR2 SQIVND (reference sequence). The length of the CDR3 is 14 residues. DNA of the CDR3: TGTGCCAGTAGTGGGGGGGGTACGCACACTGAAGCTTTCTTT. Residues: CASSGGGTHTEAFF.

The V and J genes are TRBV27 and TRBJ1-2, with D possibly TRBD1 on 5 matching bases. Germline V gives CDR1 MNHEY, CDR2 SMNVEV (reference sequence). CDR3 length: 15 residues. Trimming took off 6 bases at V and 4 bases at J, with 18 bases between the two ends. The CDR3 DNA follows: TGTGCCAGCAGCATGGCGCCCAGGGCGCCCTATGGCTACACCTTC. It encodes CASSMAPRAPYGYTF.

The V call is TRBV27, the J call TRBJ2-7; D is possibly TRBD2 (6 bases). CDR1 and CDR2 from the germline V gene are MNHEY and SMNVEV (reference sequence). V was shortened by 3 bases and J by 2 bases, with 8 bases between the two germline ends. This CDR3 comprises 13 residues. The CDR3, as DNA: TGTGCCAGCAGTTTTGGACTAACCTACGAGCAGTACTTC. Translating it yields CASSFGLTYEQYF.

The chain recombines TRBV4-1 with TRBJ2-7, with D unclear. CDR3 size: 16 residues. From germline, CDR1 is MGHRA and CDR2 YSYEKL. Trimming left V 6 bases short and J 2 bases short, with 20 bases between. The CDR3 loop reads CASRFARWVRAYEQYF. CDR3 coding DNA: TGCGCCAGCAGATTTGCGCGATGGGTTCGGGCCTACGAGCAGTACTTC.

The chain has TRBV5-1 and TRBJ2-7; 7 bases fit TRBD1. The V and J ends lost 3 bases and 1 base, in that order; junction bases with no gene match: 7. Germline CDR1 SGHRS, CDR2 YFSETQ. CDR3 length equals 15 residues. In DNA form, the CDR3 reads TGCGCCAGCAGCTCACAGGGGTGGGGTTCCTACGAGCAGTACTTC. Translated: CASSSQGWGSYEQYF.

The chain recombines TRBV27 with TRBJ1-5, with 8 bases matching TRBD1. V was clipped by 4 bases and J by 1 base; unmatched bases: 6. The CDR3 loop spans 16 amino acids. Germline lookup yields CDR1 MNHEY and CDR2 SMNVEV (reference sequence). The CDR3 coding sequence is TGTGCCAGCAGTTCCGTTACAGGGGGAAGCAATCAGCCCCAGCATTTT. It specifies CASSSVTGGSNQPQHF.

This clone was counted a single time. The chain couples TRBV9 to TRBJ2-2; no clear D. This CDR3 comprises 12 residues. Deletions cut 0 bases from V and 7 bases from J, with 4 bases between. CDR1 SGDLS and CDR2 YYNGEE come from the germline V gene. The CDR3 DNA follows: TGTGCCAGCAGCGTAGCCGGCGGGGAGCTGTTTTTT. It translates to CASSVAGGELFF.

The chain joins TRBV7-9 to TRBJ2-1; 10 positions agree with TRBD1. The germline V gene encodes CDR1 SEHNR and CDR2 FQNEAQ (reference sequence). J lost 4 bases, V lost 5 bases, and 8 bases had no gene match. This CDR3 comprises 16 residues. CDR3 residues: CASSRDGTGAYNEQFF. For the CDR3, the DNA is TGTGCCAGCAGCCGTGACGGGACAGGGGCATACAATGAGCAGTTCTTC.

The CDR3 sequence: CASSQVSVMNTEAFF. In DNA form, the CDR3 reads TGTGCCAGCAGCCAAGTTTCAGTTATGAACACTGAAGCTTTCTTT. The gene calls are TRBV3-1 (or the pseudogene TRBV3-2) and TRBJ1-1, with D unclear. Germline V CDR1 and CDR2: LGHDT, YNNKEL (reference sequence). The CDR3 sequence is 15 residues long. V was shortened by 1 base and J by 0 bases, with 9 bases between the two germline ends.

The chain recombines TRBV6-5 with TRBJ2-3, with a weak D call TRBD2 (5 bases). Looked up from germline, CDR1 is MNHEY and CDR2 is SVGAGI. The CDR3 spans 15 residues. Trimming took off 6 bases at V and 5 bases at J, with 18 bases between the two ends. The CDR3 loop reads CASSITGPREDTQYF. The CDR3 DNA is TGTGCCAGCAGCATAACGGGCCCCCGGGAAGATACGCAGTATTTT.